This T cell receptor (beta chain) was captured by sequencing in a study of coeliac disease. Sequencing was performed with immunoSEQ multiplex PCR; in TCRdb, only in-frame clones are kept and a portion is missing. In the table there are just over 4,000 clones, 60% to 65% of which are singletons. CDR3 length: 16 residues. CDR1 and CDR2 from the germline V gene are SGHRS and YFSETQ. The V gene lost 3 bases and the J gene lost 2 bases, with 17 bases spanning the gap. Sequenced input: lymphocytes from the gut lamina propria. This rearrangement joins TRBV5-1 to TRBJ2-5; D is uncertain. This TCR derives from a woman aged 30 to 39 without celiac disease. The CDR3 region has the DNA TGCGCCAGCAGCTCCGGGTCAGTAAGGCTTCAAGAGACCCAGTACTTC. Its protein product is CASSSGSVRLQETQYF.